The 20 T cell receptor beta chains listed next were all sequenced from one sample in a study of identical twins. MiXCR, run by TCRdb on the 5' RACE reads, gives a single entry per CDR3 protein. The repertoire holds a few hundred thousand distinct CDR3 sequences, with roughly 9.5% as singletons. The same sample was also studied in work on yellow fever vaccine responses in identical twins.

Sequencing was done on a sample of PBMCs. The origin of the receptors is a woman under 30 in good health.

The chain carries TRBV5-1 and TRBJ2-3; 8 positions agree with TRBD2. This CDR3 is built from 15 residues. V trimming: 4 bases; J trimming: 6 bases; junction bases outside the gene matches: 10. Germline V lookup: CDR1 SGHRS, CDR2 YFSETQ. CDR3 nucleotides: TGCGCCAGCAGCATGCGCGGACTAGCTCCGGATACGCAGTATTTT. This codes for CASSMRGLAPDTQYF.

The chain uses TRBV19 and TRBJ2-1; D gene uncertain. CDR1 and CDR2 from the germline V gene are LNHDA and SQIVND (reference sequence). The CDR3 is 13 amino acids. The CDR3 DNA reads TGTGCAACAAGCGCCCAGGATTACAATGAGCAGTTCTTC. It is translated as CATSAQDYNEQFF.

This clonotype was seen at least ten times. The chain combines TRBV20-1 with TRBJ2-5; D gene ambiguous. The V gene's germline CDR1 is DFQATT and CDR2 SNEGSKA (reference sequence). Between the trimmed V and J ends, which lost 7 bases and 5 bases, there was a span of 14 bases. The CDR3 length is 12 residues. The CDR3 sequence: CSGAFIGETQYF. In DNA, the CDR3 is TGCAGTGGTGCCTTCATCGGGGAGACCCAGTACTTC.

This clonotype has more than one count but fewer than ten. The chain recombines TRBV12-3 or TRBV12-4 with TRBJ2-1, with TRBD2 identical over 7 bases. The V segment lost 6 bases and the J segment 6 bases; nucleotides outside the gene matches: 11. This CDR3 contains 15 residues. For the CDR3, the DNA is TGTGCCAGCAGGCCCGGGGAGCGGGGCCTCAATGAGCAGTTCTTC. It encodes CASRPGERGLNEQFF.

This clonotype was detected ten times or more. This chain connects TRBV6-6 to TRBJ2-2; 7 bases agree with TRBD1. The CDR3 loop spans 12 amino acids. V was clipped by 6 bases and J by 7 bases; unmatched bases: 2. The germline V gene has CDR1 MNHNY and CDR2 SVGAGI (reference sequence). CDR3 loop: CASSRQGGELFF. The CDR3 region has the DNA TGTGCCAGCAGCCGACAGGGCGGGGAGCTGTTTTTT.

The chain has TRBV11-2 and TRBJ2-7; 11 positions match TRBD2. The germline V gene encodes CDR1 SGHAT and CDR2 FQNNGV. This CDR3 is 16 amino acids long. The V and J ends lost 6 bases and 0 bases, in that order; junction bases with no gene match: 7. The CDR3 region has the DNA TGTGCCAGCAGGCAGACTAGCGGGGTTAGCTCCTACGAGCAGTACTTC. Translation: CASRQTSGVSSYEQYF.

This chain joins TRBV29-1 and TRBJ2-3; D is perhaps TRBD2 (5 bases). This CDR3 is built from 15 residues. The ends were cut back, 0 bases at V and 0 bases at J, with 10 bases in the middle. Germline V CDR1 and CDR2: SQVTM, ANQGSEA. The CDR3 DNA is TGCAGCGTTGAAGACGAGCGGAGAAGCACAGATACGCAGTATTTT. This translates into CSVEDERRSTDTQYF.

This clonotype appeared a few times. V usage is TRBV5-1 and J usage is TRBJ1-1, with D possibly matching TRBD1 (6 bases). Germline V CDR1 and CDR2: SGHRS, YFSETQ. The CDR3 has 16 residues. V was clipped by 0 bases and J by 0 bases, with 12 bases between them. The CDR3 sequence: CASSLVSQGLNTEAFF. DNA of the CDR3: TGCGCCAGCAGCTTGGTCTCACAGGGACTGAACACTGAAGCTTTCTTT. The variable domain in full, completed from reference TRBV5-1 and TRBJ1-1, reads KAGVTQTPRYLIKTRGQQVTLSCSPISGHRSVSWYQQTPGQGLQFLFEYFSETQRNKGNFPGRFSGRQFSNSRSEMNVSTLELGDSALYLCASSLVSQGLNTEAFFGQGTRLTVV.

This clonotype appeared many times. The chain couples TRBV4-2 to TRBJ1-1; no reliable D call. V lost 3 bases to trimming and J lost 4 bases, with 6 bases between them. The CDR3 totals 12 residues. CDR1 LGHNA and CDR2 YNFKEQ come from the germline V gene. CDR3 sequence: CASSHPFTEAFF. As DNA, the CDR3 is TGTGCCAGCAGCCACCCCTTCACTGAAGCTTTCTTT.

This clonotype was seen many times. V and J are TRBV20-1 and TRBJ1-2; no clear D. Germline CDR1 and CDR2: DFQATT and SNEGSKA (reference sequence). Between the trimmed V and J ends, which lost 0 bases and 6 bases, there was a span of 20 bases. The CDR3 sequence is 16 residues long. The CDR3, as DNA: TGCAGTGCTAGAGATATCGAAGGAGTTGAGTTCAATGGCTACACCTTC. This gives the protein CSARDIEGVEFNGYTF.

The chain couples TRBV6-2 or TRBV6-3 to TRBJ1-5, with a possible D match to TRBD1 (6 bases). Germline CDR1 reads MNHEY; CDR2 reads SVGEGT. The V end was cut by 8 bases, the J end by 5 bases, with 13 bases between. CDR3 length: 13 amino acids. The CDR3 region is CASGVQGDQPQHF. CDR3 DNA sequence: TGTGCCAGCGGGGTACAGGGAGATCAGCCCCAGCATTTT.

This clonotype has a handful of counts. V usage is TRBV4-1 and J usage is TRBJ2-7; D is unclear. Germline CDR1 and CDR2: MGHRA and YSYEKL. The CDR3 is made up of 19 amino acids. Between the trimmed V and J ends, which lost 0 bases and 2 bases, there was a span of 23 bases. The DNA for the CDR3 is TGCGCCAGCAGCCAAGAGTACCCTACTGAACTAACTTTCCCCTACGAGCAGTACTTC. It specifies CASSQEYPTELTFPYEQYF.

In DNA, the CDR3 is TGCGCCAGCAGCCCAGGTAGCACTGCTAACTATGGCTACACCTTC. It yields the protein CASSPGSTANYGYTF. The chain employs TRBV4-3 and TRBJ1-2; D not certain. The CDR3 consists of 15 residues. V dropped 4 bases and J dropped 0 bases, with 12 bases sitting between them. Per germline, CDR1 LGHNA and CDR2 YSLEER.

The V and J genes are TRBV5-6 and TRBJ1-2; D gene uncertain. Germline values: CDR1 SGHDT, CDR2 YYEEEE. V dropped 5 bases and J dropped 6 bases, with 14 bases sitting between them. CDR3 size: 13 residues. DNA of the CDR3: TGTGCCAGCAGATCGGACCGAGGACATGGCTACACCTTC. Translation: CASRSDRGHGYTF.

This clonotype was picked up many times. The V and J genes are TRBV12-3 or TRBV12-4 and TRBJ2-7; D is undetermined. V was shortened by 5 bases and J by 4 bases, with 15 bases between the two germline ends. The CDR3 extends over 14 amino acids. Written as DNA, the CDR3 is TGTGCCAGCAGTCGTCAGACTGGCGTTTACGAGCAGTACTTC. Amino acids: CASSRQTGVYEQYF.

Ten or more counts support this clonotype. The chain joins TRBV20-1 to TRBJ2-5; unclear D gene. The CDR3 sequence is 15 residues long. Looked up from germline, CDR1 is DFQATT and CDR2 is SNEGSKA (reference sequence). Deletions cut 1 base from V and 0 bases from J, with 12 bases between. CDR3 nucleotides: TGCAGTGCTAGAGGCGCGACCGCCCACCAAGAGACCCAGTACTTC. It specifies CSARGATAHQETQYF.

This clonotype was detected only a few times. This rearrangement joins TRBV7-8 to TRBJ2-3, with 9 bases matching TRBD2. Trimming took 6 bases from V and 6 from J; bases not matched to a gene: 16. The length of the CDR3 is 17 residues. Germline V CDR1 and CDR2: SGHVS, FQNEAQ. CDR3 DNA: TGTGCCAGCAGATATAGCGGGAGAGGGGGTAGCTCGGATACGCAGTATTTT. Translating gives CASRYSGRGGSSDTQYF.

J is TRBJ2-2 and V is TRBV5-1; unclear D gene. Germline V gene lookup returns CDR1 SGHRS and CDR2 YFSETQ. The CDR3 covers 15 residues. Between the trimmed V and J ends, which lost 7 bases and 0 bases, there was a span of 13 bases. The CDR3 sequence: CASFPSGSNTGELFF. The DNA for the CDR3 is TGCGCCAGCTTCCCCTCGGGTTCGAACACCGGGGAGCTGTTTTTT.

The chain uses TRBV5-1 and TRBJ2-7, with 7 bases that match TRBD2. V lost 4 bases, J lost 2 bases, and 3 bases stayed unmatched. The CDR3 runs to 13 residues. In germline, CDR1 is SGHRS, CDR2 YFSETQ. The CDR3 loop reads CASSRGEPYEQYF. DNA of the CDR3: TGCGCCAGCAGCCGGGGGGAACCCTACGAGCAGTACTTC.

The chain links TRBV7-2 to TRBJ2-3; perhaps TRBD2 as D (5 bases). V dropped 2 bases and J dropped 5 bases, with 11 bases sitting between them. The CDR3 is made up of 14 amino acids. CDR1 SGHTA and CDR2 FQGNSA come from the germline V gene. As DNA, the CDR3 is TGTGCCAGCAGCTTACTCATTGCGGGAGATACGCAGTATTTT. Encoded protein: CASSLLIAGDTQYF. The full variable domain, in which reference TRBV7-2 and TRBJ2-3 provide the parts outside the CDR3, is GAGVSQSPSNKVTEKGKDVELRCDPISGHTALYWYRQSLGQGLEFLIYFQGNSAPDKSGLPSDRFSAERTGGSVSTLTIQRTQQEDSAVYLCASSLLIAGDTQYFGPGTRLTVL.